This entry concerns a single TCR beta chain. The authors' processing: Scientists estimated how many nucleated cells there were by amplifying reference gene primers. Sequencing was performed with immunoSEQ multiplex PCR; in TCRdb, only in-frame clones are kept and a portion is missing. V, J and clone size reflect that table, while D and trimming were determined from the DNA. The sample comprises around 75,000 clones, 80% of which are singletons, and 9.5% to 15% rests with the top ten. Seattle patient enrollment occurred during active infection, with longitudinal follow-up thereafter. The CDR3 is 13 residues long. Between the trimmed V and J ends, which lost 5 bases and 3 bases, there was a span of 11 bases. These data come from a study of blood T cell repertoires in COVID-19.

This receptor was taken from a man aged 45-65 years with COVID-19, enrolled during active disease. The gene calls are TRBV12-3 or TRBV12-4 and TRBJ2-7; D might be TRBD1 (6 bases). Sequenced sample: peripheral blood. The CDR3 here is CASSQGQHYEQYF. The CDR3 bases are TGTGCCAGCAGTCAGGGACAACACTACGAGCAGTACTTC.